This T cell receptor (beta chain) was sequenced during a study of T cells after yellow fever vaccination. Findings and caveats of the study: Reappearing after the booster were most of the clones from primary vaccination (about 95% CD4, approximately 86% CD8).

The TCR cDNA carried a universal primer site and UMIs from 5'RACE template switching. From the 5' RACE reads, TCRdb called clonotypes with MiXCR, one entry per CDR3 protein. Of tens of thousands of distinct CDR3 sequences in the sample, 3.4% were seen once. CDR1 KGHDR and CDR2 SFDVKD come from the germline V gene. This CDR3 is built from 11 residues. V lost 3 bases to trimming and J lost 9 bases, with 5 bases between them. The sequence derives from a man in his late teens or twenties who received the YFV17D yellow fever vaccine. The sequencing here drew on PBMCs, either bulk or a sorted T-cell subset (CD4+, CD8+, memory, or dextramer-sorted; not recorded which), taken roughly seven weeks after the first yellow fever vaccination. The gene calls are TRBV24-1 and TRBJ2-1, with D hard to call. CDR3 sequence reads: CATSDRSEQFF. CDR3 bases: TGTGCCACCAGTGATCGGTCTGAGCAGTTCTTC.